This TCR beta chain stems from a study of spatial heterogeneity in lung cancer. Turning to the study itself: Donors were 55 to 75 untreated early-stage non-small cell lung cancer patients. Study-wide points: At resection, ubiquitous expanded tumor TCRs appeared in blood more than at follow-up.

TCRdb processed the 5' RACE reads anew with MiXCR; each CDR3 protein has one entry. The repertoire includes fewer than 55,000 distinct CDR3 sequences, around 6.7% of them detected once, and around 36% sits in the top ten. This clonotype was seen repeatedly, ten times or more. Its antigen is still unknown. Germline is not matched at one junction end, which may reflect a read error. Time point noted: blood at routine non-recurrence follow-up after resection. Frozen PBMC, nontumor lung or tumor provided whole RNA, which was sequenced unsorted. CDR3 length: 15 amino acids. Germline values: CDR1 LGHDT, CDR2 YNNKEL (reference sequence).

This receptor was identified in a female donor with early-stage non-small cell lung cancer. This chain links TRBV3-1 with TRBJ2-2, with D hard to call. The sequenced sample was PBMCs, obtained at follow-up. CDR3 sequence (DNA): TGTGCCAGCAGCCCTCTTGCCGCGAATACCGGGGAGCTGTTTTTT. It is translated as CASSPLAANTGELFF.